Ten or more counts support the clone carrying this T cell receptor (beta chain). Its antigen is currently unknown. The J segment lost 3 bases and the V segment lost 11 bases, leaving 4 bases of the junction unmatched. CDR1 and CDR2 from the germline V gene are ENHRY and SYGVKD. The CDR3 has 12 amino acids. MiXCR, applied by TCRdb to the 5' RACE reads, yields one record per CDR3 protein. This sample carries a few hundred thousand distinct CDR3 sequences, about a sixth of them seen once, and the ten largest clones take roughly 23%. The source of the sample is a study of T-cell memory formation after mild COVID-19. At the level of the study: Clusters of TCRs were largely donor specific. Study observations and caveats: Confirmation of SARS-CoV-2 specificity was lacking for second-wave clones peaking day 37. Pre-infection memory showed some responding clones, and this suggested that cross-reactive memory joined. Clones that contracted from day 15 to 85 had balanced CD4/CD8; later expanders were CD4+ biased.

The sequence was obtained from a man between 18 and 29 years old who had mild COVID-19 (a few samples of this study predate the infection). Cell type and time point are not known. Sequenced: PBMCs or a T cell subset sorted from them (not recorded which). The rearrangement joins TRBV10-3 to TRBJ2-5; 9 nucleotides agree with TRBD1. CDR3 region: CASRTGEETQYF. The CDR3 DNA is TGTGCCTCGAGGACAGGGGAAGAGACCCAGTACTTC.